This T cell receptor (beta chain) was captured by sequencing in a study of blood T cell repertoires in COVID-19. Germline V gene lookup returns CDR1 SGHRS and CDR2 YFSETQ. V shed 0 bases and J 6 bases; nucleotides not matched to a gene: 9. The CDR3 loop spans 16 amino acids. The repertoire was sequenced with immunoSEQ multiplex PCR; TCRdb's copy has only in-frame clones and lacks some. Of just over 300,000 clones listed, around 84% are singletons. The receptor comes from a man aged 25-40 years who had recovered from COVID-19. Sequencing input: PBMCs or T cells enriched from blood (not recorded which). The genes are TRBV5-1 and TRBJ2-1; 7 bases align to TRBD1. CDR3 amino acids: CASSLDPHQGVNEQFF. In DNA form, the CDR3 reads TGCGCCAGCAGCTTGGATCCCCACCAGGGGGTCAATGAGCAGTTCTTC.